The next 11 T cell receptor beta chains were all read from a single sample in a study of OX40 agonist ivuxolimab in advanced cancers. The library relied on the immunoSEQ multiplex PCR assay. Here the immuneACCESS table is served through TCRdb, limited to in-frame sequences with V and J called. Missing clones are a known gap in these copies; in checked studies unresolved V genes cover under half, and the rest lacks a known reason. Across this sample there are about 45,000 clones, with roughly 93% seen only once. The ten largest account for over 15% of the sample. Specimen: CD4+ or CD8+ T cells sorted from blood, collected in a trial of the OX40 agonist ivuxolimab. Receptor source: an adult with an advanced solid tumor such as melanoma, head and neck, liver or kidney cancer.

CDR3 DNA: TGTGCCAGCAGTTACTCACTAGCGGCCTCCTACAATGAGCAGTTCTTC. Protein: CASSYSLAASYNEQFF. The chain combines TRBV6-6 with TRBJ2-1, with 8 bases aligning to TRBD2. The CDR3 runs to 16 residues. Germline V lookup: CDR1 MNHNY, CDR2 SVGAGI (reference sequence). V lost 0 bases, J lost 0 bases, and 1 base stayed unmatched.

About this clone itself: One junction end disagrees with the germline gene, perhaps due to a read error. The V and J genes are TRBV11-2 and TRBJ2-3; the D is unclear. CDR3 length: 18 residues. Per the germline V gene, CDR1 is SGHAT and CDR2 is FQNNGV. The CDR3 DNA follows: TGTGCCAGCAGCGACCCGCCCCGCTCGGACGAGCCCACAAATACGCAGTATTTT. It specifies CASSDPPRSDEPTNTQYF. Combining the CDR3 with reference TRBV11-2 and TRBJ2-3 gives the whole variable domain EAGVAQSPRYKIIEKRQSVAFWCNPISGHATLYWYQQILGQGPKLLIQFQNNGVVDDSQLPKDRFSAERLKGVDSTLKIQPAKLEDSAVYLCASSDPPRSDEPTNTQYFGPGTRLTVL.

V is TRBV28 and J is TRBJ2-2; D uncertain. CDR3 size: 15 residues. Germline CDR1 is MDHEN and CDR2 is SYDVKM. Trimming cost V 4 bases and J 6 bases, with 15 bases left between them. As DNA, the CDR3 is TGTGCCAGCAGTTCCCTAATCATTGGGGCCGGGGAGCTGTTTTTT. Its protein is CASSSLIIGAGELFF. Complete variable domain (other parts from reference TRBV28 and TRBJ2-2): DVKVTQSSRYLVKRTGEKVFLECVQDMDHENMFWYRQDPGLGLRLIYFSYDVKMKEKGDIPEGYSVSREKKERFSLILESASTNQTSMYLCASSSLIIGAGELFFGEGSRLTVL.

The chain employs TRBV7-9 and TRBJ1-5; no clear D gene. This CDR3 region has 12 residues. Germline CDR1 SEHNR, CDR2 FQNEAQ (reference sequence). V lost 5 bases to trimming and J lost 6 bases, with 8 bases between them. CDR3 residues: CASSLESQPQHF. As DNA, the CDR3 is TGTGCCAGCAGCCTAGAGAGTCAGCCCCAGCATTTT.

This chain uses TRBV11-2 with TRBJ2-3, with D unclear. V was clipped by 2 bases and J by 0 bases, with 6 bases between them. Germline V gives CDR1 SGHAT, CDR2 FQNNGV. This CDR3 contains 14 residues. CDR3 protein: CASSLFGSTDTQYF. The CDR3 nucleotides read TGTGCCAGCAGCTTATTCGGTAGCACAGATACGCAGTATTTT.

The chain links TRBV4-1 to TRBJ1-4; the D is unclear. V dropped 0 bases and J dropped 12 bases, with 14 bases sitting between them. The length of the CDR3 is 14 residues. The germline CDR1 and CDR2 sequences are MGHRA and YSYEKL. The CDR3 DNA reads TGCGCCAGCAGCCAAGATCGCCGCTCAGTGGAACTGTTTTTT. It translates to CASSQDRRSVELFF.

This chain connects TRBV18 to TRBJ2-1, with a tentative D call TRBD2 (5 bases). Trimming left V 2 bases short and J 2 bases short, with 13 bases between. In germline, CDR1 is KGHSH, CDR2 LQKENI. CDR3 length: 16 amino acids. The CDR3 protein is CASSPSGGSPYNEQFF. In nucleotides, the CDR3 is TGTGCCAGCTCACCATCGGGCGGGTCTCCCTACAATGAGCAGTTCTTC. The whole variable domain, remainder taken from reference TRBV18 and TRBJ2-1, is NAGVMQNPRHLVRRRGQEARLRCSPMKGHSHVYWYRQLPEEGLKFMVYLQKENIIDESGMPKERFSAEFPKEGPSILRIQQVVRGDSAAYFCASSPSGGSPYNEQFFGPGTRLTVL.

CDR3 coding DNA: TGTGCCAGCAGCCCCGCCCCGAATTCCTACGAGCAGTACTTC. Protein sequence: CASSPAPNSYEQYF. The chain couples TRBV11-2 to TRBJ2-7; D remains ambiguous. This CDR3 is 14 amino acids long. V lost 5 bases, J lost 1 base, and 12 bases lay in between. Germline-derived CDR1 and CDR2 are SGHAT and FQNNGV.

The CDR3 DNA reads as TGTGCCAGCAGCTTAACGGCCGGGACAGGGCGGAACACTGAAGCTTTCTTT. It yields the protein CASSLTAGTGRNTEAFF. The rearrangement joins TRBV7-3 to TRBJ1-1, with 9 bases lining up with TRBD1. This CDR3 has 17 amino acids. With 0 bases clipped from V and 1 base from J, the junction kept 6 bases outside the gene matches. Germline lookup yields CDR1 SGHTA and CDR2 FQGTGA.

V is TRBV4-1 and J is TRBJ1-6; D possibly corresponds to TRBD1 (6 bases). V lost 2 bases and J lost 8, with 16 bases in between. This CDR3 comprises 16 residues. In germline, CDR1 is MGHRA, CDR2 YSYEKL. The CDR3, as DNA: TGCGCCAGCAGCCAACTTGACAGGCCCATGGATTCACCCCTCCACTTT. Translating it yields CASSQLDRPMDSPLHF.

The genes are TRBV10-2 and TRBJ2-1; 12 bases map to TRBD2. With V trimmed by 4 bases and J by 3 bases, 4 bases remained unmatched. CDR1 and CDR2 (germline): WSHSY, SAAADI. This CDR3 comprises 16 residues. The CDR3 spells CASSVTSGRIYNEQFF. CDR3 sequence (DNA): TGCGCCAGCAGTGTCACTAGCGGGAGGATCTACAATGAGCAGTTCTTC.